Listed here are 18 T cell receptor beta chains from one sample, sequenced in a study of T cells in Graves' hyperthyroidism and ophthalmopathy. RNA transcripts provided the source from which TCR beta CDR3 regions were amplified. An initial round of RT-PCR targeting the TCR CDR3 relied on the HTBI primer set. Using its own MiXCR run on the multiplex PCR reads, TCRdb lists one record per CDR3 protein. The table records over 300,000 distinct CDR3 sequences, approximately 14% of them present only once. The source material was blood. These receptors were collected from a woman aged 40 to 50 with Graves' ophthalmopathy.

Many counts were recorded for this clonotype. One end of the junction varies from germline; a read error may be responsible. The chain links TRBV7-7 to TRBJ2-7, with D uncertain. The CDR3 has 13 residues. The germline gives CDR1 SSHAT, CDR2 FNYEAQ (reference sequence). The CDR3, as DNA: TGTGCTAGCAGCTTAGCCTCCGAGTACGAGCAGTACTTC. Translated, it gives CASSLASEYEQYF. The full variable domain, completed using reference TRBV7-7 and TRBJ2-7, is GAGVSQSPRYKVTKRGQDVTLRCDPISSHATLYWYQQALGQGPEFLTYFNYEAQPDKSGLPSDRFSAERPEGSISTLTIQRTEQRDSAMYRCASSLASEYEQYFGPGTRLTVT.

This chain connects TRBV6-1 to TRBJ2-1, with 14 bases lining up with TRBD2. Per the germline V gene, CDR1 is MNHNS and CDR2 is SASEGT. The ends lost 3 bases at V and 6 bases at J; junction bases unmatched: 4. CDR3 length equals 16 residues. The CDR3 nucleotides are TGTGCCAGCAGTGAGGGACTAGCGGGGGCAGGCAATGAGCAGTTCTTC. This encodes CASSEGLAGAGNEQFF.

The chain has TRBV11-2 and TRBJ2-1; D possibly corresponds to TRBD2 (5 bases). The germline V and J ends were trimmed by 5 bases and 2 bases, with 13 bases remaining between them. The CDR3 has 15 residues. Germline V gene sequence: CDR1 SGHAT, CDR2 FQNNGV. The CDR3: CASSQEAEAYNEQFF. CDR3 nucleotide sequence: TGTGCCAGCAGCCAGGAGGCCGAGGCCTACAATGAGCAGTTCTTC.

The table lists this clonotype with many counts. This chain uses TRBV12-3 or TRBV12-4 with TRBJ1-2; tentatively, D is TRBD1 (6 bases). V lost 4 bases and J 7 bases, leaving 10 bases between the germline ends. This CDR3 has 12 residues. The CDR3, as DNA: TGTGCCAGCAGTTCCGGGGGCCGTGGCTACACCTTC. The encoded protein is CASSSGGRGYTF.

This chain uses TRBV15 with TRBJ2-5, with TRBD2 matching over 11 bases. The germline V gene has CDR1 LNHNV and CDR2 YYDKDF (reference sequence). This CDR3 is built from 17 residues. The V gene end was trimmed by 2 bases and the J gene end by 5 bases; junction bases not matched to a gene: 10. CDR3 sequence reads: CATSRTSQLAGAETQYF. The CDR3 DNA is TGTGCCACCAGCAGAACCTCACAACTAGCGGGAGCGGAGACCCAGTACTTC.

This clonotype was detected a few times. The V call is TRBV5-4, the J call TRBJ1-2; 8 bases map to TRBD1. Germline V CDR1 and CDR2: SGHNT, YYREEE (reference sequence). After removal of 0 bases from V and 8 bases from J, the junction contained 6 bases not matched to a gene. CDR3 length: 14 amino acids. The CDR3 DNA reads TGTGCCAGCAGCTTGGATAACAGGGGGTACGGCTACACCTTC. Its translation: CASSLDNRGYGYTF.

DNA for the CDR3: TGTGCCAGCAGCTTAGGGGGACTAGCGGGGGTCAACATTCAGTACTTC. This codes for CASSLGGLAGVNIQYF. The J gene is TRBJ2-4, the V gene TRBV7-9; 14 bases map to TRBD2. With V trimmed by 1 base and J by 7 bases, 3 bases remained unmatched. Germline-derived CDR1 and CDR2 are SEHNR and FQNEAQ (reference sequence). This CDR3 has 16 amino acids.

The rearrangement links TRBV19 to TRBJ2-7, with D perhaps assigned TRBD1 or TRBD2 (5 bases each). The V and J ends lost 3 bases and 3 bases respectively, with 12 bases between them. The germline V gene encodes CDR1 LNHDA and CDR2 SQIVND (reference sequence). There are 14 residues in the CDR3. CDR3 residues: CASSITREIYEQYF. CDR3 DNA: TGTGCCAGTAGTATCACCAGGGAGATCTACGAGCAGTACTTC.

The table lists this clonotype with many counts. V gene TRBV12-3 or TRBV12-4 combines with J gene TRBJ2-7; tentatively, D is TRBD1 (5 bases). V lost 4 bases and J lost 0, with 13 bases in between. The CDR3 totals 15 residues. The CDR3, as DNA: TGTGCCAGCAGTTCTATGACAGCCAGCTCCTACGAGCAGTACTTC. The encoded protein is CASSSMTASSYEQYF.

This chain links TRBV11-2 with TRBJ2-2, with D perhaps matching TRBD1 (6 bases). Germline CDR1 SGHAT, CDR2 FQNNGV. The V gene lost 7 bases and the J gene lost 9 bases, with 18 bases spanning the gap. CDR3 size: 14 residues. DNA of the CDR3: TGTGCCAGCACCCCGTCCAGGGGATCGCGGGAGCTGTTTTTT. It codes for CASTPSRGSRELFF.

This clonotype came up a few times. The junction departs from germline at one end; a sequencing error may be responsible. In nucleotides, the CDR3 is TGTGCCAGCTCACCACCGCACAACTATGGCCACACCTTC. Encoded protein: CASSPPHNYGHTF. The chain couples TRBV18 to TRBJ1-2; D gene uncertain. This CDR3 has 13 amino acids. The V gene's germline CDR1 is KGHSH and CDR2 LQKENI.

This clonotype was seen many times. This chain connects TRBV28 to TRBJ2-3; D is undetermined. The CDR3 consists of 13 residues. Trimming removed 6 bases at V and 2 bases at J, with 9 bases between. Per the germline V gene, CDR1 is MDHEN and CDR2 is SYDVKM. The CDR3: CASSRPYTDTQYF. In nucleotides, the CDR3 is TGTGCCAGCAGCCGACCCTACACAGATACGCAGTATTTT.

This clonotype was seen a handful of times. The chain joins TRBV3-1 to TRBJ2-7; D is undetermined. The CDR3 contains 12 residues. The germline CDR1 and CDR2 sequences are LGHDT and YNNKEL (reference sequence). The germline V and J ends were trimmed by 3 bases and 4 bases, with 7 bases remaining between them. The chain's CDR3 is CASSHGPYEQYF. In DNA form, the CDR3 reads TGTGCCAGCAGCCATGGTCCTTACGAGCAGTACTTC.

This clonotype was observed at least ten times. The chain combines TRBV6-1 with TRBJ2-4, with D tentatively TRBD2 (7 bases). Germline V CDR1 and CDR2: MNHNS, SASEGT. Trimming removed 6 bases from V and 7 bases from J, with 22 bases in between. There are 16 residues in the CDR3. The CDR3 nucleotides are TGTGCCAGCAGCACTGGGGGGGCTCGGGGTAGTAACATTCAGTACTTC. As protein: CASSTGGARGSNIQYF.

The chain employs TRBV28 and TRBJ2-7; D gene uncertain. CDR1 MDHEN and CDR2 SYDVKM come from the germline V gene. CDR3 length: 13 residues. Trimming removed 8 bases from V and 7 bases from J, with 18 bases in between. In nucleotides, the CDR3 is TGTGCCAGCTATGACTTTTTACGCCGGGAGCAGTACTTC. This sequence encodes CASYDFLRREQYF.

This clonotype was recorded a few times. The rearrangement joins TRBV20-1 to TRBJ2-7, with 10 bases aligning to TRBD2. CDR1 and CDR2 from the germline V gene are DFQATT and SNEGSKA (reference sequence). The V segment lost 1 base and the J segment 4 bases; nucleotides outside the gene matches: 7. CDR3 length: 15 residues. The CDR3: CSARARTSGTYEQYF. CDR3 bases: TGCAGTGCTAGAGCTCGGACTAGCGGAACTTACGAGCAGTACTTC.

A few counts support this clonotype. The germline gene is not matched at one end of the junction; a read error may be the cause. The chain carries TRBV18 and TRBJ1-2; TRBD1 aligns across 7 bases. The CDR3 has 13 residues. Germline CDR1 and CDR2: KGHSH and LQKENI. CDR3 nucleotides: TGTGCCAGCTCACCATCTGGACAGGCGACTCGGTCCTTC. Amino acids: CASSPSGQATRSF.

This clonotype was counted at least ten times. V gene TRBV12-3 or TRBV12-4 combines with J gene TRBJ2-7, with D perhaps matching TRBD1 (6 bases). Trimming took 6 bases from V and 5 from J, leaving 14 bases between them. There are 13 residues in the CDR3. CDR3 loop: CASSLVGHDEQYF. CDR3 DNA sequence: TGTGCCAGCAGCCTAGTGGGACACGACGAGCAGTACTTC.